A selection of T cell receptor beta chains follows, all from one sample in a study of early T cells in non-severe SARS-CoV-2 infection. In TCRdb, the 5' RACE reads were re-called with MiXCR into one record per CDR3 protein. The sample has 45,000 to 60,000 distinct CDR3 sequences; less than 11% are singletons. The material sequenced was whole blood. These receptors were collected from an adult who was a healthcare worker with PCR-confirmed SARS-CoV-2 infection or an uninfected control (not recorded which). The CDR3 runs from the conserved cysteine through the conserved F or W. D genes are given only for firm matches. Expanded clones are given a class, and other clones once, few, many or no size at all.

>15|TRBD1|TRBV5-1|TRBJ2-7|many
TGCGCCAGCAGTTTGGACGGGACAGCTTTCTACGAGCAGTACTTC
CASSLDGTAFYEQYF
>14|-|TRBV6-5|TRBJ2-5|-
TGTGCCAGCAGTCAGGGGAGTGGGACAGAGACCCAGTACTTC
CASSQGSGTETQYF
>14|-|TRBV11-2|TRBJ2-1|few
TGTGCCAGCCCCGCGGGGTCAGCTTACAATGAGCAGTTCTTC
CASPAGSAYNEQFF
>14|TRBD1|TRBV7-9|TRBJ2-1|many
TGTGCCAGCAGCTTAGCCGGGACAGGGGATGAGCAGTTCTTC
CASSLAGTGDEQFF
>16|-|TRBV7-2|TRBJ1-2|many
TGTGCCAGCAGCTCCCCCAGCGGGGTGTGGTGGTATGGCTACACCTTC
CASSSPSGVWWYGYTF
>13|TRBD1|TRBV18|TRBJ2-7|-
TGTGCCAGCTCACAGGGACAGGATGAGGAGCAGTACTTC
CASSQGQDEEQYF
>18|TRBD1|TRBV10-3|TRBJ2-3|-
TGTGCCATCAGTAAAGAACCTTCCGGGACAGGGTATACAGATACGCAGTATTTT
CAISKEPSGTGYTDTQYF
>17|TRBD2|TRBV7-8|TRBJ2-5|many
TGTGCCAGCAGCCCGCGAAGAGCGGGAGGACTGAGAGAGACCCAGTACTTC
CASSPRRAGGLRETQYF
>14|TRBD2|TRBV6-2/TRBV6-3|TRBJ2-7|many
TGTGCCAGCAGTCCGGCGGGAGGGTATAGCGAGCAGTACTTC
CASSPAGGYSEQYF
>13|-|TRBV28|TRBJ2-7|few
TGTGCCAGCAGTTTAGGGGACCCCTACGAGCAGTACTTC
CASSLGDPYEQYF
>14|-|TRBV7-9|TRBJ1-2|few
TGTGCCAGCAGCTTAGAGAGGGACGGCTCTGGCTACACCTTC
CASSLERDGSGYTF
>14|TRBD1|TRBV29-1|TRBJ1-1|few
TGCAGCGTCAGACAGGGGATGGGGACCACTGAAGCTTTCTTT
CSVRQGMGTTEAFF
>17|TRBD1|TRBV7-9|TRBJ1-1|few
TGTGCCAGCAGCCACCTCCGGACAGGAGAAATGAACACTGAAGCTTTCTTT
CASSHLRTGEMNTEAFF
>13|-|TRBV27|TRBJ1-2|many
TGTGCCAGCAGTCTCCGAGGGCTGTATGGCTACACCTTC
CASSLRGLYGYTF
>14|-|TRBV7-8|TRBJ2-7|many
TGTGCCAGCAGCGTACAGGGTGAGCTCTACGAGCAGTACTTC
CASSVQGELYEQYF
>13|TRBD1|TRBV29-1|TRBJ2-3|-
TGCAGCGTTACAACAGGGGGCCCAGATACGCAGTATTTT
CSVTTGGPDTQYF
>16|-|TRBV5-5|TRBJ1-5|few
TGTGCCAGCAGCTTGGTCCGGCAGGGCCCCAATCAGCCCCAGCATTTT
CASSLVRQGPNQPQHF
>19|-|TRBV21-1|TRBJ2-6|many
TGTGCCAGCAGCGTACAGGGGGGGGCTGGTGTTGCTGGGGCCAACGTCCTGACTTTC
CASSVQGGAGVAGANVLTF